This T cell receptor (beta chain) comes out of a study of cytomegalovirus exposure and HLA in healthy donors. The CDR3 covers 14 residues. In germline, CDR1 is SGHVS, CDR2 FQNEAQ. V was trimmed by 0 bases and J by 6 bases, leaving 11 bases between them. The PCR made use of 60 Vbeta and 13 Jbeta primers. TCRdb's copy holds only in-frame clones and misses some; the assay was immunoSEQ multiplex PCR. The profile shows roughly 130,000 clones, 81% of them singletons. This clonotype originated in a young man in good health and CMV-seronegative. Sequencing input: PBMCs. The rearrangement links TRBV7-8 to TRBJ1-2; perhaps TRBD1 as D (5 bases). The CDR3 loop is CASSLAQGSHGYTF. The CDR3 coding sequence is TGTGCCAGCAGCTTAGCGCAGGGATCCCATGGCTACACCTTC.